This paragraph reports one T cell receptor beta chain. TCRdb's copy holds only in-frame clones and misses some; the assay was immunoSEQ multiplex PCR. This sample has roughly 110,000 clones, with about nine tenths found just once. These data are taken from a study of T cell changes during pregnancy in multiple sclerosis. Sequences were derived from peripheral blood, sampled in the third trimester of pregnancy. This TCR came from a female donor in good health, enrolled as a control in a pregnancy study.

The CDR3, as DNA: TGTGCCAGTTTTGACCACAGCCCCTATGGCTACACCTTC. Its translation: CASFDHSPYGYTF. This chain joins TRBV19 and TRBJ1-2; D gene unclear. V was clipped by 8 bases and J by 4 bases, with 14 bases between them. The CDR3 sequence is 13 residues long. The germline V gene has CDR1 LNHDA and CDR2 SQIVND (reference sequence).